The rows below give T cell receptor beta chains drawn from one sample of a study of blood T cell repertoires in COVID-19. Assay used: immunoSEQ multiplex PCR; TCRdb lists only in-frame clones, some missing. The profile shows 50,000 to 65,000 clones, roughly four fifths of them singletons. Sample: peripheral blood. The receptors derive from a woman aged 50 to 60 with active or convalescent COVID-19. CDR3s include the opening cysteine and the closing phenylalanine or tryptophan. A D gene is named only where the DNA matches it firmly.

12,TRBV29-1,-,TRBJ1-2,CSVSVGRYGYTF,TGCAGCGTTTCGGTCGGGAGATATGGCTACACCTTC
18,TRBV24-1,TRBD2,TRBJ2-1,CATSTGTGRTSGHNEQFF,TGTGCCACCAGTACAGGGACAGGCAGGACTAGCGGACACAATGAGCAGTTCTTC
14,TRBV5-1,TRBD2,TRBJ2-7,CASRLAGGGYEQYF,TGCGCCAGCAGGCTAGCGGGAGGGGGCTACGAGCAGTACTTC
15,TRBV24-1,TRBD1,TRBJ2-7,CATSDRQGAVDEQYF,TGTGCCACCAGTGATCGACAGGGGGCTGTAGACGAGCAGTACTTC
16,TRBV4-1,TRBD2,TRBJ2-1,CASSPPRAGGPSEQFF,TGCGCCAGCAGCCCACCTCGAGCGGGAGGGCCGAGTGAGCAGTTCTTC
14,TRBV6-5,-,TRBJ1-1,CASSPQMARAEAFF,TGTGCCAGCAGTCCGCAGATGGCCCGGGCTGAAGCTTTCTTT
15,TRBV2,-,TRBJ1-6,CASSEGGGSSSPLHF,TGTGCCAGCAGTGAAGGGGGGGGGTCTAGCTCACCCCTCCACTTT
14,TRBV18,-,TRBJ1-1,CASSPAAMNTEAFF,TGTGCCAGCTCACCAGCAGCGATGAACACTGAAGCTTTCTTT
14,TRBV7-8,TRBD1,TRBJ1-2,CASSSGQGLYGYTF,TGTGCCAGCAGCTCAGGACAGGGCCTCTATGGCTACACCTTC
15,TRBV2,-,TRBJ1-2,CASTLVTGSTYGYTF,TGTGCCAGCACCCTAGTGACAGGCTCGACCTATGGCTACACCTTC
15,TRBV3-1/TRBV3-2,TRBD2,TRBJ2-7,CASSQGLAAPYEQYF,TGTGCCAGCAGCCAAGGACTAGCGGCCCCCTACGAGCAGTACTTC